Listed below are T cell receptor beta chains from one sample, sequenced in a study of Graves' ophthalmopathy and Graves' hyperthyroidism. TCRdb called the multiplex PCR reads again in MiXCR, with one record for every CDR3 protein. The table has under 350,000 distinct CDR3 sequences, roughly 15% seen once; the top ten hold roughly an eighth. The material sequenced was peripheral blood. Receptor source: an adult man with Graves' ophthalmopathy. Each CDR3 is given with its conserved first and last residue. D genes are given only for firm matches. A clone size is listed for some rows: how often the clone was seen (once, few, many), or a class if it is expanded.

J gene,V gene,D gene,clone size,CDR3 DNA,CDR3 protein
TRBJ1-6,TRBV12-3/TRBV12-4,NA,many,TGTGCCAGCAGAAGATCCAGGGGACCCCTCCACTTT,CASRRSRGPLHF
TRBJ1-6,TRBV28,TRBD1,many,TGTGCCAGTGTCACAGGGGGCACTGCCGCGATTAATTCACCCCTCCACTTT,CASVTGGTAAINSPLHF
TRBJ2-5,TRBV5-1,TRBD2,many,TGCGCCAGCAGCGCGGGACTAGCGGGACAAGAGACCCAGTACTTC,CASSAGLAGQETQYF
TRBJ2-2,TRBV19,TRBD2,many,TGTGCCAGTCAGCGGGAGAGGAGTACCGGGGAGCTGTTTTTT,CASQRERSTGELFF
TRBJ2-7,TRBV15,NA,many,TGTGCCACCAGCATACGCCAGGGACCCTACGAGCAGTACTTC,CATSIRQGPYEQYF
TRBJ1-5,TRBV6-2/TRBV6-3,TRBD1,once,TGTGCCAGCAGCTTCCGGACAGGGGGCAATCAGCCCCAGCATTTT,CASSFRTGGNQPQHF
TRBJ2-6,TRBV19,TRBD2,many,TGTGCCAGTAGTACGCCTTTGAGGCGGGGGAGCTCTGGGGCCAACGTCCTGACTTTC,CASSTPLRRGSSGANVLTF
TRBJ1-2,TRBV5-1,NA,many,TGCGCCAGCAGCTTGCGCGGAGGCCAGAATGGCTACACCTTC,CASSLRGGQNGYTF
TRBJ2-7,TRBV6-2/TRBV6-3,TRBD1,many,TGTGCCAGCAGTTACTCGAAAGTCGAGGGGGCGCTTGACGAGCAGTACTTC,CASSYSKVEGALDEQYF
TRBJ1-5,TRBV6-1,NA,many,TGTGCCAGCAGTGAAATGGTAGGCCGCAATCAGCCCCAGCATTTT,CASSEMVGRNQPQHF
TRBJ2-7,TRBV6-5,TRBD1,many,TGTGCCAGTAGGACAGGGGACTACGAGCAGTACTTC,CASRTGDYEQYF
TRBJ2-3,TRBV6-1,TRBD1,NA,TGTGCCAGCAGCACCGGGACAGACCCGTTAGTTACGCAGTATTTT,CASSTGTDPLVTQYF
TRBJ1-1,TRBV30,NA,many,TGTGCCTGGAGTGTACCCCCGGACACTGAAGCTTTCTTT,CAWSVPPDTEAFF
TRBJ2-7,TRBV6-1,NA,many,TGTGCCAGCGGGATGGGACCGCTGAGCTCCTACGAGCAGTACTTC,CASGMGPLSSYEQYF
TRBJ2-7,TRBV7-3,TRBD1,many,TGTGCCAGCAGCGGCTCAACAGGGGGGGAGCAGTACTTC,CASSGSTGGEQYF
TRBJ2-5,TRBV13,NA,NA,TGTGCCAGCAGCTTAGTCCAAAGGGGGACCCAGTACTTC,CASSLVQRGTQYF
TRBJ2-3,TRBV6-1,NA,many,TGTGCCAGCAGTGGGGCAGGGTACACAGATACGCAGTATTTT,CASSGAGYTDTQYF
TRBJ2-7,TRBV30,TRBD1,many,TGTGCCTGGAGTGGGGACAGCAACTACGAGCAGTACTTC,CAWSGDSNYEQYF
TRBJ1-2,TRBV6-5,TRBD1,NA,TGTGCCAGCAGTTACCGGGGACAGCAAATTGGCTACACCTTC,CASSYRGQQIGYTF
TRBJ2-5,TRBV11-2,NA,many,TGTGCCAGCAGCCTGGAGGGGCAGGGTTTACGGCGAGAGACCCAGTACTTC,CASSLEGQGLRRETQYF
TRBJ1-2,TRBV15,NA,many,TGTGCCACCAGCAGAGGGATCAACTATGGCTACACCTTC,CATSRGINYGYTF
TRBJ1-1,TRBV12-3/TRBV12-4,NA,many,TGTGCCAGCAACGGACGCCGGGCAGCAGGTGAAGCTTTCTTT,CASNGRRAAGEAFF
TRBJ1-5,TRBV19,NA,once,TGTGCCAGTAGTCGACAGGCAGGGAGTAGCAATCAGCCCCAGCATTTT,CASSRQAGSSNQPQHF
TRBJ1-5,TRBV10-1,NA,many,TGCGCCAGCAAGGCGGATCCCCAGCATTTT,CASKADPQHF
TRBJ2-2,TRBV7-3,TRBD1,many,TGTGCCAGCAGCTCACGAAAGGGACAGGGGACCGGGGAGCTGTTTTTT,CASSSRKGQGTGELFF
TRBJ2-2,TRBV4-3,NA,few,TGCGCCAGCATCCCTAACACCGGGGAGCTGTTTTTT,CASIPNTGELFF
TRBJ2-7,TRBV6-1,TRBD1,many,TGTGCCAGCAGTGAAACCGGACAGGGAATCTACGAGCAGTACTTC,CASSETGQGIYEQYF
TRBJ1-4,TRBV5-1,TRBD1,few,TGCGCCAGCAGCACACTCGGACAGGGAACAGAAAAACTGTTTTTT,CASSTLGQGTEKLFF
TRBJ2-7,TRBV2,NA,few,TGTGCCAGCAGTGGAGTGGGCTACGAGCAGTACTTC,CASSGVGYEQYF
TRBJ2-6,TRBV4-3,NA,few,TGCGCCAGCAGCCAATTCAGAGATGGGGCCAACGTCCTGACTTTC,CASSQFRDGANVLTF